One and the same sample provided the 21 T cell receptor beta chains below, sequenced in a study of tumour-infiltrating T cells in Burkitt lymphoma. Some clones are missing from TCRdb's copy, which holds only in-frame ones; the method was immunoSEQ multiplex PCR. The data contain 7,500 to 8,500 clones, 73% of them singletons. Sequencing was performed on tumor tissue. These receptors were collected from a human donor with diffuse large B-cell lymphoma.

The genes are TRBV6-4 and TRBJ2-6; no firm D call. This CDR3 region has 18 residues. Per germline, CDR1 MRHNA and CDR2 SNTAGT. Trimming took 5 bases from V and 5 from J, leaving 22 bases between them. CDR3 DNA: TGTGCCAGCAGTCCCGGGCACTCACGACAAAGTCGGGCCAACGTCCTGACTTTC. Its protein is CASSPGHSRQSRANVLTF.

V gene TRBV7-9 combines with J gene TRBJ1-2; D is perhaps TRBD1 (5 bases). This CDR3 is built from 13 residues. Germline V gene lookup returns CDR1 SEHNR and CDR2 FQNEAQ (reference sequence). V was clipped by 5 bases and J by 8 bases, with 15 bases between them. In DNA form, the CDR3 reads TGTGCCAGCAGCCCTCGGGACCGGGGGGGCTACACCTTC. Protein product: CASSPRDRGGYTF.

The genes are TRBV5-5 and TRBJ1-3; no clear D. The V gene's germline CDR1 is SGHKS and CDR2 YYEKEE (reference sequence). The CDR3 has 15 amino acids. V shed 0 bases and J shed 0 bases, with 7 bases lying between them. CDR3 sequence: CASSLELSSGNTIYF. CDR3 sequence (DNA): TGTGCCAGCAGCTTGGAACTTAGCTCTGGAAACACCATATATTTT.

The table lists this clone with a count of one. V gene TRBV18 combines with J gene TRBJ1-1, with D hard to call. This CDR3 is built from 13 residues. Trimming shortened V by 5 bases and J by 0 bases, and 7 bases separated the two germline ends. CDR1 and CDR2 from the germline V gene are KGHSH and LQKENI. The CDR3 region has the DNA TGTGCCAGCTCAGGGCGGGTGAACACTGAAGCTTTCTTT. It specifies CASSGRVNTEAFF. Full variable domain (outside the CDR3, taken from reference TRBV18 and TRBJ1-1): NAGVMQNPRHLVRRRGQEARLRCSPMKGHSHVYWYRQLPEEGLKFMVYLQKENIIDESGMPKERFSAEFPKEGPSILRIQQVVRGDSAAYFCASSGRVNTEAFFGQGTRLTVV.

The V call is TRBV29-1, the J call TRBJ1-3; D is uncertain. The CDR3 is 13 residues long. V dropped 3 bases and J dropped 0 bases, with 6 bases sitting between them. CDR1 and CDR2 (germline): SQVTM, ANQGSEA. This CDR3 reads CSVDAGSGNTIYF. The CDR3 DNA reads TGCAGCGTTGACGCAGGCTCTGGAAACACCATATATTTT.

In regard to this clone: Other DNA sequences within the sample encode an identical CDR3. DNA for the CDR3: TGTGCCAGCTCACCAGACAGGGCTAACACTGAAGCTTTCTTT. Translating gives CASSPDRANTEAFF. This chain uses TRBV18 with TRBJ1-1; TRBD1 matches 7 bases. In germline, CDR1 is KGHSH, CDR2 LQKENI. Unmatched junction bases numbered 2, after V lost 2 bases and J lost 2 bases. CDR3 size: 14 residues.

The J gene is TRBJ1-3, the V gene TRBV7-2, with D maybe TRBD1 (5 bases). The length of the CDR3 is 15 residues. V lost 1 base, J lost 0 bases, and 7 bases lay in between. Germline V gene lookup returns CDR1 SGHTA and CDR2 FQGNSA. CDR3: CASSLGQFSGNTIYF. The CDR3 DNA follows: TGTGCCAGCAGCTTAGGACAGTTCTCTGGAAACACCATATATTTT.

This clone has a handful of counts. The chain uses TRBV6-1 and TRBJ1-5; TRBD1 matches 10 bases. Trimming took 4 bases from V and 5 from J; bases not matched to a gene: 5. CDR1 and CDR2 from the germline V gene are MNHNS and SASEGT. The CDR3 length is 15 residues. As DNA, the CDR3 is TGTGCCAGCAGTGGGGGGGGGACAGGGGATCAGCCCCAGCATTTT. Translated: CASSGGGTGDQPQHF.

The genes are TRBV6-1 and TRBJ1-1, with unresolved D. The CDR3 has 13 amino acids. The germline V and J ends were trimmed by 1 base and 5 bases, with 8 bases remaining between them. Germline loops: CDR1 MNHNS, CDR2 SASEGT. Here the CDR3 reads CASSEVRRTEAFF. CDR3 coding DNA: TGTGCCAGCAGTGAAGTTCGAAGGACTGAAGCTTTCTTT.

DNA of the CDR3: TGTGCTAGTGCCCCTAGGGGGCTTAGCAATCAGCCCCAGCATTTT. Translating it yields CASAPRGLSNQPQHF. V is TRBV12-5 and J is TRBJ1-5; 7 nucleotides match TRBD1. The V segment lost 7 bases and the J segment 0 bases; nucleotides outside the gene matches: 6. The CDR3 is 15 amino acids. Per the germline V gene, CDR1 is LGHNT and CDR2 is FRNRAP.

The V and J genes are TRBV5-1 and TRBJ2-7; D not resolved. The V end lost 1 base, the J end lost 0 bases, and 14 bases lay between the germline ends. The CDR3 length is 16 residues. The V gene's germline CDR1 is SGHRS and CDR2 YFSETQ. The CDR3 reads CASSLLPTESSYEQYF. Written as DNA, the CDR3 is TGCGCCAGCAGCTTGCTCCCTACTGAGAGCTCCTACGAGCAGTACTTC.

V gene TRBV10-3 combines with J gene TRBJ1-2; TRBD1 agrees at 8 bases. V lost 4 bases and J lost 6; bases outside the gene matches: 10. The germline CDR1 and CDR2 sequences are ENHRY and SYGVKD. The CDR3 sequence is 15 residues long. CDR3 nucleotides: TGTGCCATCAGTGCACTCGGGCAGGGGGCGGATGGCTACACCTTC. As protein: CAISALGQGADGYTF.

This chain joins TRBV6-5 and TRBJ1-2, with D tentatively TRBD1 (5 bases). CDR3 length: 12 residues. Per germline, CDR1 MNHEY and CDR2 SVGAGI. V was clipped by 8 bases and J by 7 bases, with 14 bases between them. CDR3 in amino acids: CASWGGMSGYTF. The CDR3 coding sequence is TGTGCCAGCTGGGGGGGAATGAGTGGCTACACCTTC.

DNA of the CDR3: TGTGCCAGTTGTCTAGGGGACAGGGTGAACAATGAGCAGTTCTTC. As protein: CASCLGDRVNNEQFF. The chain couples TRBV19 to TRBJ2-1, with 9 nucleotides matching TRBD1. Germline assignment: CDR1 LNHDA and CDR2 SQIVND (reference sequence). The CDR3 covers 15 residues. J lost 5 bases, V lost 8 bases, and 10 bases had no gene match.

The chain recombines TRBV11-2 with TRBJ2-5; 11 bases line up with TRBD2. CDR1 is SGHAT, CDR2 FQNNGV, per germline. V dropped 4 bases and J dropped 1; count of bases not matched to a gene: 8. The CDR3 sequence is 17 residues long. The chain's CDR3 is CASSSLAGGRTQETQYF. The CDR3 DNA follows: TGTGCCAGCAGCTCTTTAGCGGGGGGGCGAACCCAAGAGACCCAGTACTTC. The full variable domain, with the rest looked up from reference TRBV11-2 and TRBJ2-5, is EAGVAQSPRYKIIEKRQSVAFWCNPISGHATLYWYQQILGQGPKLLIQFQNNGVVDDSQLPKDRFSAERLKGVDSTLKIQPAKLEDSAVYLCASSSLAGGRTQETQYFGPGTRLLVL.

Only a few counts were recorded for this clone. This rearrangement joins TRBV10-2 to TRBJ1-1, with unresolved D. Trimming took off 0 bases at V and 2 bases at J, with 7 bases between the two ends. The CDR3 sequence is 14 residues long. Germline values: CDR1 WSHSY, CDR2 SAAADI. The CDR3 here is CASSESRGNTEAFF. CDR3 bases: TGCGCCAGCAGTGAGTCGAGAGGCAACACTGAAGCTTTCTTT.

This clone has a handful of counts. This chain joins TRBV4-2 and TRBJ1-1; D possibly corresponds to TRBD1 (6 bases). V lost 4 bases and J lost 4, with 13 bases in between. The CDR3 contains 14 residues. Germline V gene sequence: CDR1 LGHNA, CDR2 YNFKEQ. The CDR3 reads CASSRAGEPTEAFF. The CDR3 coding sequence is TGTGCCAGCAGCCGCGCAGGGGAACCCACTGAAGCTTTCTTT.

The chain employs TRBV2 and TRBJ1-2; D remains unclear. Germline-derived CDR1 and CDR2 are SNHLY and FYNNEI. The CDR3 length is 15 residues. The germline V and J ends were trimmed by 7 bases and 4 bases, with 19 bases remaining between them. As DNA, the CDR3 is TGTGCCAGCACCCTCCACGGCGGCAGGACCTATGGCTACACCTTC. This translates into CASTLHGGRTYGYTF.

This clone is a singleton in its sample. V is TRBV6-6 and J is TRBJ1-5; a weak D match, TRBD1 (5 bases). Trimming removed 4 bases at V and 0 bases at J, with 13 bases between. The CDR3 sequence is 16 residues long. CDR1 is MNHNY and CDR2 is SVGAGI in the germline V gene (reference sequence). This CDR3 is CASSWGGRNSNQPQHF. The CDR3 DNA sequence: TGTGCCAGCAGTTGGGGGGGTCGTAATAGCAATCAGCCCCAGCATTTT.

This chain connects TRBV13 to TRBJ1-4, with D possibly being TRBD1 (5 bases). With 1 base removed from V and 10 bases from J, the gap between germline ends came to 13 bases. Germline V gene data show CDR1 as PRHDT and CDR2 as FYEKMQ (reference sequence). The CDR3 is made up of 14 amino acids. The CDR3 DNA sequence: TGTGCCAGCAGCTTAGAGGCAGGGTCAGGAAAACTGTTTTTT. This translates into CASSLEAGSGKLFF. Full variable domain (missing parts from reference TRBV13 and TRBJ1-4): AAGVIQSPRHLIKEKRETATLKCYPIPRHDTVYWYQQGPGQDPQFLISFYEKMQSDKGSIPDRFSAQQFSDYHSELNMSSLELGDSALYFCASSLEAGSGKLFFGSGTQLSVL.

The gene calls are TRBV11-3 and TRBJ2-1; TRBD2 agrees at 14 bases. The CDR3 is 16 amino acids. Germline V lookup: CDR1 SGHNT, CDR2 YENEEA. The J segment lost 6 bases and the V segment lost 1 base, leaving 2 bases of the junction unmatched. The CDR3 DNA sequence: TGTGCCAGCAGCTTAGGACTAGCGGGGGGGCTCAATGAGCAGTTCTTC. Translated, it gives CASSLGLAGGLNEQFF.